This T cell receptor beta chain was obtained from a study of cytomegalovirus exposure and HLA in healthy donors. Study-level background: A prior analysis found 117 million unique TCR beta sequences from 150 million to 200 million T cells.

The CDR3 sequence is 12 residues long. Germline V gene sequence: CDR1 MNHNS, CDR2 SASEGT. V was shortened by 7 bases and J by 8 bases, with 11 bases between the two germline ends. The PCR had 60 Vbeta and 13 Jbeta primers. TCRdb's table, derived via immunoSEQ multiplex PCR, lists solely in-frame clones and lacks some. This sample contains some 150,000 clones. Sequences were obtained from PBMCs. The chain uses TRBV6-1 and TRBJ1-4; D not resolved. This sequence originates from a man aged 35-49 years in good health and CMV-seronegative. The CDR3 DNA reads TGTGCCAGCACGCGGACGGGGGAAAAACTGTTTTTT. This sequence encodes CASTRTGEKLFF.